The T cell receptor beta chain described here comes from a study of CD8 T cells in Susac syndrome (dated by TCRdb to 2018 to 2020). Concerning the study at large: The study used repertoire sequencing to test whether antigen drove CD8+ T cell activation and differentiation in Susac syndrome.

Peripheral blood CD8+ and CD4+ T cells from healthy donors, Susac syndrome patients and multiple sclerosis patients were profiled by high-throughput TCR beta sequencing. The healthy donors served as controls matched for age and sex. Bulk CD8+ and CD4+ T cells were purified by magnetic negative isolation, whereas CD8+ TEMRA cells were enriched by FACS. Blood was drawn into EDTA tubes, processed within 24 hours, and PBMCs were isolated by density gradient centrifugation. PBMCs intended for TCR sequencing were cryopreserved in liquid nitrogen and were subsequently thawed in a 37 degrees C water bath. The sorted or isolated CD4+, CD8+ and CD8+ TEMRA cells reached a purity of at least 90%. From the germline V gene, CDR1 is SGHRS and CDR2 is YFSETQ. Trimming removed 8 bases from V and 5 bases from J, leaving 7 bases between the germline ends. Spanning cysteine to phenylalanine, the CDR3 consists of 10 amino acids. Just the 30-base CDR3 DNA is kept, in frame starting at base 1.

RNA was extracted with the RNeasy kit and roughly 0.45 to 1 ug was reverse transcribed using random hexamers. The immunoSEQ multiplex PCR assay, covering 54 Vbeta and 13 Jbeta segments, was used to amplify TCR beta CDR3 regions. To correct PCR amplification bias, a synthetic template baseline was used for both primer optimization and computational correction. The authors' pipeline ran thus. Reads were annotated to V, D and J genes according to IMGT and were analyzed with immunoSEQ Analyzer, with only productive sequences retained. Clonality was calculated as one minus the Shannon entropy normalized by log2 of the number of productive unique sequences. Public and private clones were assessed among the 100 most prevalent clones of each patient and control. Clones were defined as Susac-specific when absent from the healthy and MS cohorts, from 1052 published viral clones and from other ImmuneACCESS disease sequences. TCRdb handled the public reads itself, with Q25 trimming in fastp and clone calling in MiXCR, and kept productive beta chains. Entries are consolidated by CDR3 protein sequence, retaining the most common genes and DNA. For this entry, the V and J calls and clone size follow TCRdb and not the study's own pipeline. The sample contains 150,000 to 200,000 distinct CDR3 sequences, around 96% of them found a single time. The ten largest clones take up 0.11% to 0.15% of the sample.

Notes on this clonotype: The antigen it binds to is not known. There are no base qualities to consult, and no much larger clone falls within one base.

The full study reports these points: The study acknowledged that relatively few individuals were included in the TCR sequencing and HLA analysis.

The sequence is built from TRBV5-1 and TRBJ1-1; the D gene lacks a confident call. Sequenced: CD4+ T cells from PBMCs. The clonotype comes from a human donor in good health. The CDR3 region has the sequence CARGKTEAFF. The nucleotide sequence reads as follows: TGCGCCAGAGGGAAGACTGAAGCTTTCTTT.